The source of this T cell receptor beta chain is a study of T cell responses to AZD1222 COVID-19 vaccine. Across the whole study: It was second doses at about 4 or about 12 weeks that were pooled.

For this clone: Its cognate antigen is unknown.

Profiling relied on immunoSEQ multiplex PCR, and the TCRdb table lists in-frame clones only, not all of them. The table includes roughly 130,000 clones, 86% detected once. Study-level findings and limits: The breadth and depth of Spike-specific TCRs increased once two AZD1222 doses had been given. Clonal diversity was possibly underestimated; the donors were predominantly white British and more often female.

The sample was peripheral blood, taken on day 0 of AZD1222 vaccination. This receptor was identified in an adult in good health.

The CDR3 DNA reads TGTGCCAGTAGCCTACAAGGGGTTGATTCACCCCTCCACTTT. Its translation is CASSLQGVDSPLHF. The V gene is TRBV19, the J gene TRBJ1-6; a weak D match, TRBD1 (5 bases). The V end lost 6 bases, the J end lost 8 bases, and 14 bases lay between the germline ends. Germline lookup yields CDR1 LNHDA and CDR2 SQIVND (reference sequence). This CDR3 has 14 amino acids.